This passage covers 9 T cell receptor beta chains from one sample sequenced in a study of control samples from healthy donors and cancer patients. The method was immunoSEQ multiplex PCR; TCRdb's version includes in-frame clones alone and lacks a portion of them. This table holds under 30,000 clones, about 90% found once. The specimen was formalin-fixed, paraffin-embedded tissue. Receptors were obtained from a female donor with melanoma.

The chain joins TRBV2 to TRBJ1-3, with 7 nucleotides matching TRBD1. This CDR3 is built from 15 residues. V was clipped by 6 bases and J by 0 bases; unmatched bases: 5. The germline CDR1 and CDR2 sequences are SNHLY and FYNNEI. For the CDR3, the DNA is TGTGCCAGCAGCAGGGGACAGTTCTCTGGAAACACCATATATTTT. Amino acids: CASSRGQFSGNTIYF.

CDR3 DNA sequence: TGTGCCTGGAGTGGGGTTTTCACGTCGAACACCGGGGAGCTGTTTTTT. Protein product: CAWSGVFTSNTGELFF. J is TRBJ2-2 and V is TRBV30; no clear D. The CDR3 sequence is 16 residues long. Trimming removed 1 base from V and 0 bases from J, with 12 bases in between. Germline CDR1 and CDR2: GTSNPN and SVGIG (reference sequence).

V usage is TRBV6-5 and J usage is TRBJ2-2; D not resolved. Germline CDR1 is MNHEY and CDR2 is SVGAGI. V lost 6 bases and J lost 5, with 7 bases in between. The CDR3 is made up of 12 amino acids. DNA of the CDR3: TGTGCCAGCAGGGTCTGGACCGGGGAGCTGTTTTTT. This encodes CASRVWTGELFF.

CDR3 nucleotide sequence: TGTGCCAGCAGTAGGGTAACTGCGGCAGATACGCAGTATTTT. The encoded protein is CASSRVTAADTQYF. This chain connects TRBV7-2 to TRBJ2-3; D is unresolved. The CDR3 runs 14 residues. Trimming removed 6 bases at V and 4 bases at J, with 14 bases between. CDR1 and CDR2 from the germline V gene are SGHTA and FQGNSA. The complete variable domain, with remaining parts taken from reference TRBV7-2 and TRBJ2-3, reads GAGVSQSPSNKVTEKGKDVELRCDPISGHTALYWYRQSLGQGLEFLIYFQGNSAPDKSGLPSDRFSAERTGGSVSTLTIQRTQQEDSAVYLCASSRVTAADTQYFGPGTRLTVL.

This clone occurred a few times. The rearrangement uses TRBV29-1 and TRBJ1-1, with 11 nucleotides matching TRBD1. Trimming at V came to 4 bases and at J to 4 bases, leaving 5 bases not matched to a gene. The CDR3 has 14 amino acids. Germline V gene lookup returns CDR1 SQVTM and CDR2 ANQGSEA. CDR3 region: CSVAFGTGGTEAFF. The CDR3 nucleotides are TGCAGCGTTGCTTTTGGGACAGGGGGCACTGAAGCTTTCTTT. Complete variable domain (other parts from reference TRBV29-1 and TRBJ1-1): SAVISQKPSRDICQRGTSLTIQCQVDSQVTMMFWYRQQPGQSLTLIATANQGSEATYESGFVIDKFPISRPNLTFSTLTVSNMSPEDSSIYLCSVAFGTGGTEAFFGQGTRLTVV.

The chain recombines TRBV6-6 with TRBJ2-5; D may be TRBD2 (5 bases). With 2 bases removed from V and 3 bases from J, the gap between germline ends came to 7 bases. CDR3 length: 13 residues. Germline assignment: CDR1 MNHNY and CDR2 SVGAGI (reference sequence). The CDR3, as DNA: TGTGCCAGCAGTTACGGGGAGAAAGAGACCCAGTACTTC. This sequence encodes CASSYGEKETQYF.

The chain links TRBV24-1 to TRBJ2-2; 12 bases map to TRBD1. The CDR3 has 16 residues. Germline CDR1 reads KGHDR; CDR2 reads SFDVKD. V dropped 5 bases and J dropped 4; count of bases not matched to a gene: 4. The CDR3 bases are TGTGCCACCAGTGCTGGGACAGGGGGCGGCACCGGGGAGCTGTTTTTT. Translation: CATSAGTGGGTGELFF.

Within the sample, this clone is medium-sized (0.01 to 0.1%). The sample contains more than one DNA sequence encoding this CDR3. The V and J genes are TRBV6-5 and TRBJ1-3; possibly TRBD1 for D (6 bases). V was shortened by 7 bases and J by 8 bases, with 12 bases between the two germline ends. Germline V gene lookup returns CDR1 MNHEY and CDR2 SVGAGI. The CDR3 extends over 12 amino acids. The CDR3 nucleotides read TGTGCCAGCAATCCAGAGGGGGACACCATATATTTT. The encoded protein is CASNPEGDTIYF.

V gene TRBV7-9 combines with J gene TRBJ2-5; no reliable D call. Per germline, CDR1 SEHNR and CDR2 FQNEAQ (reference sequence). Trimming stripped 5 bases from V and 4 bases from J, with 14 bases between. The CDR3 length is 14 residues. CDR3 sequence (DNA): TGTGCCAGCAGCCAGACCAACCTGGGAGAGACCCAGTACTTC. The encoded protein is CASSQTNLGETQYF.